Listed below are T cell receptor beta chains from one sample, sequenced in a study of cytomegalovirus exposure and HLA in healthy donors. Produced via immunoSEQ multiplex PCR; TCRdb's table is partial and in-frame only. The repertoire holds approximately 140,000 clones, about 82% seen once, with roughly 1.2% in the top ten. The sample was PBMCs. The receptors come from a boy between 10 and 17 years old in good health and CMV-seronegative. Both conserved end residues are part of each CDR3. Fields, in order: V gene, clone size, D gene, J gene, CDR3 protein, CDR3 DNA. The D gene is left open where the match is weak. Clone size is not always given. Where it is, it says once, few, many or a class for expanded clones.

V gene: TRBV30; clone size: few; D gene: -; J gene: TRBJ2-1; CDR3 protein: CAWRTQSYNEQFF; CDR3 DNA: TGTGCCTGGAGGACACAGAGCTACAATGAGCAGTTCTTC
V gene: TRBV5-6; clone size: -; D gene: TRBD1; J gene: TRBJ2-5; CDR3 protein: CASRMDRTETQYF; CDR3 DNA: TGTGCCAGCAGAATGGACAGGACGGAGACCCAGTACTTC
V gene: TRBV7-2; clone size: -; D gene: TRBD1; J gene: TRBJ2-7; CDR3 protein: CASSLTIRTGGYEQYF; CDR3 DNA: TGTGCCAGCAGCTTAACGATTCGGACAGGGGGTTACGAGCAGTACTTC
V gene: TRBV5-1; clone size: -; D gene: -; J gene: TRBJ2-5; CDR3 protein: CASSSQETQYF; CDR3 DNA: TGCGCCAGCAGCTCTCAAGAGACCCAGTACTTC
V gene: TRBV9; clone size: -; D gene: TRBD1; J gene: TRBJ2-5; CDR3 protein: CASSKGTGGKVVSGGPSETQYF; CDR3 DNA: TGTGCCAGCAGCAAAGGGACAGGGGGCAAGGTCGTCTCGGGAGGGCCTTCAGAGACCCAGTACTTC
V gene: TRBV30; clone size: -; D gene: TRBD2; J gene: TRBJ2-1; CDR3 protein: CAWSSASGINEQFF; CDR3 DNA: TGTGCCTGGAGTTCAGCTAGCGGGATCAATGAGCAGTTCTTC
V gene: TRBV5-1; clone size: few; D gene: -; J gene: TRBJ2-1; CDR3 protein: CASSLEGLRGNEQFF; CDR3 DNA: TGCGCCAGCAGCTTGGAGGGACTCAGAGGGAATGAGCAGTTCTTC
V gene: TRBV30; clone size: -; D gene: -; J gene: TRBJ1-2; CDR3 protein: CAWGQGNYGYTF; CDR3 DNA: TGTGCCTGGGGGCAGGGGAACTATGGCTACACCTTC
V gene: TRBV14; clone size: -; D gene: -; J gene: TRBJ1-4; CDR3 protein: CASSQLNEKLFF; CDR3 DNA: TGTGCCAGCAGCCAACTAAATGAAAAACTGTTTTTT
V gene: TRBV11-3; clone size: -; D gene: -; J gene: TRBJ2-3; CDR3 protein: CASSQDGTVGDTQYF; CDR3 DNA: TGTGCCAGCAGCCAGGATGGGACTGTGGGAGATACGCAGTATTTT
V gene: TRBV6-1; clone size: -; D gene: -; J gene: TRBJ1-1; CDR3 protein: CASSEAWQKGRTEAFF; CDR3 DNA: TGTGCCAGCAGTGAAGCATGGCAGAAAGGGAGAACTGAAGCTTTCTTT
V gene: TRBV27; clone size: -; D gene: TRBD1; J gene: TRBJ1-4; CDR3 protein: CASSLAFRQGKSEKLFF; CDR3 DNA: TGTGCCAGCAGTTTAGCGTTTCGACAGGGGAAGAGTGAAAAACTGTTTTTT
V gene: TRBV5-4; clone size: -; D gene: -; J gene: TRBJ1-6; CDR3 protein: CASSLGGQGLVSPLHF; CDR3 DNA: TGTGCCAGCAGCTTGGGGGGGCAGGGGTTAGTCTCACCCCTCCACTTT
V gene: TRBV7-9; clone size: -; D gene: TRBD1; J gene: TRBJ2-5; CDR3 protein: CASSQGTAQETQYF; CDR3 DNA: TGTGCCAGCAGCCAAGGGACAGCTCAAGAGACCCAGTACTTC
V gene: TRBV5-1; clone size: -; D gene: -; J gene: TRBJ2-1; CDR3 protein: CASRERGPDNEQFF; CDR3 DNA: TGCGCCAGCAGGGAGCGAGGGCCTGACAATGAGCAGTTCTTC
V gene: TRBV10-3; clone size: -; D gene: TRBD1; J gene: TRBJ2-1; CDR3 protein: CAISKGGGQGQGQFF; CDR3 DNA: TGTGCCATCAGTAAAGGGGGAGGACAGGGACAAGGGCAGTTCTTC
V gene: TRBV5-4; clone size: -; D gene: -; J gene: TRBJ2-3; CDR3 protein: CASSLKTDTQYF; CDR3 DNA: TGTGCCAGCAGCCTAAAGACAGATACGCAGTATTTT
V gene: TRBV6-1; clone size: -; D gene: TRBD2; J gene: TRBJ2-5; CDR3 protein: CASSHLGAGGETQYF; CDR3 DNA: TGTGCCAGCAGCCATCTCGGGGCGGGAGGGGAGACCCAGTACTTC
V gene: TRBV15; clone size: -; D gene: -; J gene: TRBJ1-1; CDR3 protein: CATSSGFLSPSTQAFF; CDR3 DNA: TGTGCCACCAGCTCGGGGTTTCTATCACCCTCAACGCAGGCTTTCTTT
V gene: TRBV27; clone size: -; D gene: -; J gene: TRBJ1-1; CDR3 protein: CASGPGGTYEAFF; CDR3 DNA: TGTGCCAGCGGGCCTGGGGGGACCTATGAAGCTTTCTTT
V gene: TRBV9; clone size: once; D gene: TRBD1; J gene: TRBJ2-7; CDR3 protein: CASSLSQGSSEQYF; CDR3 DNA: TGTGCCAGCAGCCTGTCACAGGGGTCCTCCGAGCAGTACTTC
V gene: TRBV5-6; clone size: -; D gene: TRBD1; J gene: TRBJ1-5; CDR3 protein: CASSMAPVWGQSNQPQHF; CDR3 DNA: TGTGCCAGCAGCATGGCCCCCGTATGGGGACAGAGCAATCAGCCCCAGCATTTT